The 28 T cell receptor beta chains presented below share a single source sample, sequenced in a study of blood T cell repertoires in COVID-19. Method: immunoSEQ multiplex PCR; TCRdb's copy keeps in-frame clones and lacks some. The repertoire holds 100,000 to 150,000 clones, with approximately 85% as singletons. The sample consisted of peripheral blood. The receptor source for this set is a woman of 80 years or more with COVID-19, enrolled during active disease.

This sequence joins TRBV7-9 and TRBJ2-1; possibly TRBD2 for D (6 bases). CDR3 size: 16 residues. The germline gives CDR1 SEHNR, CDR2 FQNEAQ (reference sequence). Between the trimmed V and J ends, which lost 1 base and 0 bases, there was a span of 10 bases. CDR3 in amino acids: CASSLGLGASYNEQFF. CDR3 DNA sequence: TGTGCCAGCAGCTTAGGACTAGGGGCCTCCTACAATGAGCAGTTCTTC.

This chain uses TRBV10-2 with TRBJ2-7; 8 bases are shared with TRBD2. Germline assignment: CDR1 WSHSY and CDR2 SAAADI. Trimming took 5 bases from V and 0 from J; bases not matched to a gene: 3. This CDR3 contains 14 residues. CDR3 residues: CASSSSGTSYEQYF. CDR3 nucleotides: TGCGCCAGCAGTAGTAGCGGGACCTCCTACGAGCAGTACTTC.

This clone was counted a single time. The CDR3 here is CASSNRVGYEQYF. CDR3 nucleotide sequence: TGTGCCAGTTCAAATAGAGTTGGCTACGAGCAGTACTTC. The rearrangement links TRBV6-5 to TRBJ2-7; D remains ambiguous. Deletions cut 9 bases from V and 3 bases from J, with 15 bases between. The CDR3 contains 13 residues. Germline loops: CDR1 MNHEY, CDR2 SVGAGI.

The chain joins TRBV6-5 to TRBJ1-1; D is possibly TRBD1 (6 bases). Germline values: CDR1 MNHEY, CDR2 SVGAGI. Trimming took 7 bases from V and 0 from J, leaving 15 bases between them. The CDR3 is 15 amino acids. CDR3 nucleotide sequence: TGTGCCAGCATGGGGGCATGGGCCATGAACACTGAAGCTTTCTTT. This codes for CASMGAWAMNTEAFF.

V and J are TRBV7-2 and TRBJ2-5, with TRBD2 as a possible D gene (5 bases). Trimming took off 1 base at V and 4 bases at J, with 7 bases between the two ends. Germline CDR1 and CDR2: SGHTA and FQGNSA. The CDR3 spans 13 residues. DNA for the CDR3: TGTGCCAGCAGCTTAGATGCGGGAGAGACCCAGTACTTC. As protein: CASSLDAGETQYF.

The rearrangement links TRBV28 to TRBJ1-2; D is perhaps TRBD1 (5 bases). CDR1 is MDHEN, CDR2 SYDVKM, per germline. The CDR3 runs to 15 residues. V was clipped by 11 bases and J by 4 bases, with 23 bases between them. CDR3 region: CAVNGGLSLGYGYTF. The CDR3 DNA reads TGTGCCGTCAACGGGGGACTTTCATTGGGCTATGGCTACACCTTC.

This chain connects TRBV27 to TRBJ2-2; 11 positions match TRBD2. Germline V gene data show CDR1 as MNHEY and CDR2 as SMNVEV (reference sequence). Trimming removed 5 bases from V and 4 bases from J; junction bases left unmatched: 9. The CDR3 is 17 amino acids. The CDR3 loop reads CASSRGGLAGGTGELFF. CDR3 DNA sequence: TGTGCCAGCAGTAGGGGCGGGCTAGCGGGAGGCACCGGGGAGCTGTTTTTT.

This clone was recorded a few times. The chain links TRBV3-1 (or the pseudogene TRBV3-2) to TRBJ2-5; 8 bases are a match to TRBD2. V shed 4 bases, J shed 3 bases, and the junction held 1 base outside the gene matches. Germline values: CDR1 LGHDT, CDR2 YNNKEL (reference sequence). This CDR3 is 13 amino acids long. CDR3 in amino acids: CASSPRGEETQYF. The CDR3, as DNA: TGTGCCAGCAGCCCGCGGGGGGAAGAGACCCAGTACTTC.

V is TRBV20-1 and J is TRBJ1-6, with 7 nucleotides matching TRBD1. CDR1 is DFQATT, CDR2 SNEGSKA, per germline (reference sequence). The V segment lost 3 bases and the J segment 9 bases; nucleotides outside the gene matches: 14. The CDR3 sequence is 16 residues long. CDR3 sequence (DNA): TGCAGTGCTAGTACTTGGGGCAGGGGGTATGGTTCACCCCTCCACTTT. This codes for CSASTWGRGYGSPLHF.

This clone was seen a single time. V gene TRBV5-6 combines with J gene TRBJ2-2; no clear D. The CDR3 has 14 amino acids. V was clipped by 4 bases and J by 4 bases, with 11 bases between them. Germline loops: CDR1 SGHDT, CDR2 YYEEEE. CDR3 sequence reads: CASSPGLVTGELFF. The CDR3 DNA reads as TGTGCCAGCAGCCCCGGGTTGGTCACCGGGGAGCTGTTTTTT.

The chain links TRBV7-2 to TRBJ2-5, with 7 bases lining up with TRBD1. Germline CDR1 reads SGHTA; CDR2 reads FQGNSA. CDR3 length equals 15 residues. J gave up 2 bases and V 2 bases, and 5 bases lay outside the gene matches. In DNA, the CDR3 is TGTGCCAGCAGCTTACAGTCAGGGGGTCAAGAGACCCAGTACTTC. The encoded protein is CASSLQSGGQETQYF. Full variable domain (outside the CDR3, taken from reference TRBV7-2 and TRBJ2-5): GAGVSQSPSNKVTEKGKDVELRCDPISGHTALYWYRQSLGQGLEFLIYFQGNSAPDKSGLPSDRFSAERTGGSVSTLTIQRTQQEDSAVYLCASSLQSGGQETQYFGPGTRLLVL.

The gene calls are TRBV12-3 or TRBV12-4 and TRBJ2-7; perhaps TRBD2 as D (5 bases). This CDR3 is 13 amino acids long. V gave up 1 base and J gave up 6 bases, with 10 bases separating them. The CDR3 nucleotides read TGTGCCAGCAGTTTAGGAGGGCCGCGCGAGCAGTACTTC. Translation gives CASSLGGPREQYF.

V usage is TRBV3-1 (or the pseudogene TRBV3-2) and J usage is TRBJ2-7, with 10 bases identical to TRBD2. Looked up from germline, CDR1 is LGHDT and CDR2 is YNNKEL (reference sequence). V gave up 2 bases and J gave up 0 bases; unmatched junction bases: 4. CDR3 length equals 16 residues. The CDR3 is CASSQSSGSSSYEQYF. In DNA, the CDR3 is TGTGCCAGCAGCCAATCTAGCGGGAGTAGCTCCTACGAGCAGTACTTC.

This chain joins TRBV5-4 and TRBJ2-5; 10 positions agree with TRBD2. Germline V CDR1 and CDR2: SGHNT, YYREEE (reference sequence). J was trimmed by 2 bases and V by 2 bases; bases with no gene match: 3. The CDR3 runs to 15 residues. The CDR3 protein is CASSFASGSQETQYF. The CDR3 coding sequence is TGTGCCAGCAGCTTTGCTAGCGGGAGTCAAGAGACCCAGTACTTC.

This clone was recorded only once. This sequence joins TRBV20-1 and TRBJ2-7; the D is unclear. Trimming shortened V by 3 bases and J by 3 bases, and 6 bases separated the two germline ends. In germline, CDR1 is DFQATT, CDR2 SNEGSKA (reference sequence). There are 11 residues in the CDR3. The chain's CDR3 is CSASSNYEQYF. The CDR3 coding sequence is TGCAGTGCTAGTTCTAACTACGAGCAGTACTTC.

This chain links TRBV18 with TRBJ1-5; no clear D gene. The CDR3 is 14 residues long. Germline CDR1 is KGHSH and CDR2 is LQKENI. Trimming shortened V by 6 bases and J by 3 bases, and 12 bases separated the two germline ends. The CDR3 is CASSAQADNQPQHF. The CDR3 nucleotides are TGTGCCAGCTCCGCTCAGGCCGACAATCAGCCCCAGCATTTT.

CDR3 nucleotide sequence: TGTGCCAGCAGTTACCCAGGGGGCGCGGATGAAAAACTGTTTTTT. It encodes CASSYPGGADEKLFF. J is TRBJ1-4 and V is TRBV6-6, with 8 bases that match TRBD1. The CDR3 has 15 residues. The V gene's germline CDR1 is MNHNY and CDR2 SVGAGI (reference sequence). V lost 2 bases and J lost 6; bases outside the gene matches: 5.

The chain couples TRBV6-2 or TRBV6-3 to TRBJ2-7, with D possibly TRBD2 on 5 matching bases. This CDR3 is built from 16 residues. From germline, CDR1 is MNHEY and CDR2 SVGEGT. Trimming cost V 2 bases and J 4 bases, with 18 bases left between them. The CDR3 DNA is TGTGCCAGCAGTTACCCATTCGGACTTCAAACTTACGAGCAGTACTTC. Translation: CASSYPFGLQTYEQYF.

The chain joins TRBV11-2 to TRBJ1-1, with unresolved D. CDR3 length equals 13 residues. Germline V gives CDR1 SGHAT, CDR2 FQNNGV. V was clipped by 2 bases and J by 4 bases, with 8 bases between them. This CDR3 reads CASSLWGGTEAFF. CDR3 DNA: TGTGCCAGCAGCTTATGGGGAGGCACTGAAGCTTTCTTT.

The rearrangement uses TRBV4-3 and TRBJ2-2; possible D gene TRBD2, 7 bases. V was trimmed by 0 bases and J by 7 bases, leaving 12 bases between them. CDR3 length equals 15 residues. CDR1 and CDR2 from the germline V gene are LGHNA and YSLEER. CDR3 loop: CASSQDQGRVGELFF. As DNA, the CDR3 is TGCGCCAGCAGCCAAGACCAGGGGAGGGTCGGGGAGCTGTTTTTT.

The chain is built from TRBV6-6 and TRBJ1-5; TRBD1 matches at 7 bases. Germline V gene data show CDR1 as MNHNY and CDR2 as SVGAGI (reference sequence). Trimming took 3 bases from V and 4 from J; bases not matched to a gene: 6. The CDR3 extends over 15 amino acids. In DNA form, the CDR3 reads TGTGCCAGCAGTTATAGGGGGCAACCGAATCAGCCCCAGCATTTT. Translation: CASSYRGQPNQPQHF.

CDR3 coding DNA: TGTGCCAGCAGCTCCTTCTTCGACAGCTCGAGGACCACAGATACGCAGTATTTT. This gives the protein CASSSFFDSSRTTDTQYF. The genes are TRBV7-9 and TRBJ2-3; D is possibly TRBD1 (5 bases). The CDR3 totals 18 residues. Trimming left V 4 bases short and J 2 bases short, with 22 bases between. Germline values: CDR1 SEHNR, CDR2 FQNEAQ (reference sequence).

The chain joins TRBV28 to TRBJ2-2; D possibly corresponds to TRBD1 (6 bases). V lost 8 bases and J lost 6, with 22 bases in between. The CDR3 loop spans 16 amino acids. Germline CDR1 is MDHEN and CDR2 is SYDVKM. The CDR3 loop is CASQRDKGLFSGELFF. The CDR3 DNA is TGTGCCAGCCAACGGGACAAGGGATTGTTCTCCGGGGAGCTGTTTTTT.

The V gene is TRBV12-3 or TRBV12-4, the J gene TRBJ1-1; D may be TRBD1 (5 bases). The CDR3 runs 13 residues. Trimming removed 6 bases at V and 5 bases at J, with 13 bases between. The CDR3 DNA sequence: TGTGCCAGCAGGGCAGGGTCTGTGACTGAAGCTTTCTTT. This encodes CASRAGSVTEAFF.

This rearrangement joins TRBV2 to TRBJ2-7; D might be TRBD1 (6 bases). With 4 bases removed from V and 1 base from J, the gap between germline ends came to 11 bases. Germline CDR1 and CDR2: SNHLY and FYNNEI. The CDR3 runs 14 residues. The CDR3 region has the DNA TGTGCCAGCAGTGCAGGACAGACATCCTACGAGCAGTACTTC. Protein: CASSAGQTSYEQYF.

CDR3 nucleotide sequence: TGTGCCAGCAGCCATGAGACTAGCGCCATCTATACGCAGTATTTT. This gives the protein CASSHETSAIYTQYF. The chain recombines TRBV14 with TRBJ2-3; 8 bases map to TRBD2. This CDR3 comprises 15 residues. Trimming cost V 3 bases and J 7 bases; bases outside gene matches: 9. Germline lookup yields CDR1 SGHDN and CDR2 FVKESK.

This clone has just one count. The V and J genes are TRBV6-5 and TRBJ1-1; no firm D call. Germline V lookup: CDR1 MNHEY, CDR2 SVGAGI. The CDR3 is 13 residues long. With 4 bases removed from V and 1 base from J, the gap between germline ends came to 7 bases. Here the CDR3 reads CASSLSGNTEAFF. The CDR3 bases are TGTGCCAGCAGTTTGTCAGGGAACACTGAAGCTTTCTTT.

This clone appeared a few times. The chain recombines TRBV2 with TRBJ1-5, with TRBD1 matching over 9 bases. This CDR3 region has 14 residues. Germline V gives CDR1 SNHLY, CDR2 FYNNEI. With V trimmed by 8 bases and J by 4 bases, 6 bases remained unmatched. DNA for the CDR3: TGTGCCAGCTCCGGGGACAGGGTGAATCAGCCCCAGCATTTT. It specifies CASSGDRVNQPQHF.